There are many counts of the clone carrying this T cell receptor (beta chain). The data were taken from a study of early T cells in non-severe SARS-CoV-2 infection. The germline V gene encodes CDR1 SGHAT and CDR2 FQNNGV. This CDR3 contains 13 residues. Trimming shortened V by 3 bases and J by 0 bases, and 5 bases separated the two germline ends. TCRdb reanalysed the 5' RACE reads using MiXCR and keeps one entry per CDR3 protein. The sample has about 70,000 distinct CDR3 sequences; about a tenth are singletons. The clonotype was recovered from an adult who was a healthcare worker with PCR-confirmed SARS-CoV-2 infection or an uninfected control (not recorded which). This rearrangement joins TRBV11-2 to TRBJ2-5; no reliable D call. The sample in question was whole blood, obtained at baseline. CDR3 amino acids: CASSLMDQETQYF. The CDR3 region has the DNA TGTGCCAGCAGCTTGATGGACCAAGAGACCCAGTACTTC.